A selection of T cell receptor beta chains follows, all from one sample in a study of OX40 agonist ivuxolimab in advanced cancers. TCRdb's table, derived via immunoSEQ multiplex PCR, lists solely in-frame clones and lacks some. Of 65,000 to 70,000 clones listed, around four fifths are singletons. The specimen was CD4+ or CD8+ T cells sorted from blood, collected in a trial of the OX40 agonist ivuxolimab. The source of these receptors is an adult with an advanced solid tumor such as melanoma, head and neck, liver or kidney cancer. CDR3s include the opening cysteine and the closing phenylalanine or tryptophan. Fields, in order: clone size, V gene, D gene, J gene, CDR3 protein, CDR3 DNA. A D gene is named only where the DNA matches it firmly. Size tells how often a clone was seen (once, few, many) or the class of an expanded clone, and some rows leave it out.

clone size: -
V gene: TRBV4-1
D gene: -
J gene: TRBJ1-2
CDR3 protein: CASSQVAGAYGYTF
CDR3 DNA: TGCGCCAGCAGCCAAGTGGCCGGCGCCTATGGCTACACCTTC

clone size: few
V gene: TRBV6-5
D gene: -
J gene: TRBJ1-2
CDR3 protein: CASRRGASGYTF
CDR3 DNA: TGTGCCAGCAGAAGGGGGGCTAGCGGCTACACCTTC

clone size: -
V gene: TRBV18
D gene: -
J gene: TRBJ2-5
CDR3 protein: CASSPPNAETQYF
CDR3 DNA: TGTGCCAGCTCACCACCGAACGCCGAGACCCAGTACTTC

clone size: -
V gene: TRBV7-8
D gene: -
J gene: TRBJ2-7
CDR3 protein: CASSEAFGEQYF
CDR3 DNA: TGTGCCAGCAGCGAGGCATTTGGCGAGCAGTACTTC

clone size: -
V gene: TRBV19
D gene: -
J gene: TRBJ2-7
CDR3 protein: CASTMGSDPTYEQYF
CDR3 DNA: TGTGCCAGTACCATGGGGTCGGATCCCACCTACGAGCAGTACTTC

clone size: -
V gene: TRBV27
D gene: TRBD2
J gene: TRBJ2-1
CDR3 protein: CASSFRPGAGVPNEQFF
CDR3 DNA: TGTGCCAGCAGTTTCCGGCCTGGGGCGGGAGTGCCCAATGAGCAGTTCTTC

clone size: -
V gene: TRBV6-1
D gene: TRBD1
J gene: TRBJ2-7
CDR3 protein: CAISGQLPEQYF
CDR3 DNA: TGTGCCATCTCGGGACAGCTTCCCGAGCAGTACTTC

clone size: -
V gene: TRBV25-1
D gene: -
J gene: TRBJ2-1
CDR3 protein: CASKGESYNEQFF
CDR3 DNA: TGTGCCAGCAAGGGGGAGTCCTACAATGAGCAGTTCTTC

clone size: -
V gene: TRBV5-6
D gene: -
J gene: TRBJ2-1
CDR3 protein: CASSLLSERSVGEQFF
CDR3 DNA: TGTGCCAGCAGCTTGCTTAGCGAGAGATCTGTGGGTGAGCAGTTCTTC

clone size: -
V gene: TRBV18
D gene: -
J gene: TRBJ2-3
CDR3 protein: CASSPQGGNTDTQYF
CDR3 DNA: TGTGCCAGCTCCCCCCAGGGGGGGAACACAGATACGCAGTATTTT

clone size: -
V gene: TRBV9
D gene: -
J gene: TRBJ2-7
CDR3 protein: CASSVEGRAYEQYF
CDR3 DNA: TGTGCCAGCAGCGTAGAGGGCAGGGCCTACGAGCAGTACTTC

clone size: -
V gene: TRBV19
D gene: -
J gene: TRBJ2-7
CDR3 protein: CASNPGGRGNEQYF
CDR3 DNA: TGTGCCAGTAACCCCGGAGGTAGAGGAAACGAGCAGTACTTC

clone size: few
V gene: TRBV6-1
D gene: -
J gene: TRBJ1-5
CDR3 protein: CASREGQSNNQPQHF
CDR3 DNA: TGTGCCAGCAGAGAAGGACAGAGTAACAATCAGCCCCAGCATTTT

clone size: -
V gene: TRBV4-2
D gene: -
J gene: TRBJ1-1
CDR3 protein: CASSLMTQNTEAFF
CDR3 DNA: TGTGCCAGCAGCCTAATGACACAGAACACTGAAGCTTTCTTT

clone size: -
V gene: TRBV5-1
D gene: -
J gene: TRBJ2-2
CDR3 protein: CASSSLVGPGELFF
CDR3 DNA: TGCGCCAGCAGCTCCTTGGTTGGGCCCGGGGAGCTGTTTTTT

clone size: once
V gene: TRBV30
D gene: -
J gene: TRBJ1-4
CDR3 protein: CAWSAQGEKLFF
CDR3 DNA: TGTGCCTGGAGTGCACAGGGAGAAAAACTGTTTTTT

clone size: -
V gene: TRBV4-1
D gene: -
J gene: TRBJ1-5
CDR3 protein: CASSYRFSYSNQPQHF
CDR3 DNA: TGCGCCAGCAGCTACAGATTCTCCTATAGCAATCAGCCCCAGCATTTT